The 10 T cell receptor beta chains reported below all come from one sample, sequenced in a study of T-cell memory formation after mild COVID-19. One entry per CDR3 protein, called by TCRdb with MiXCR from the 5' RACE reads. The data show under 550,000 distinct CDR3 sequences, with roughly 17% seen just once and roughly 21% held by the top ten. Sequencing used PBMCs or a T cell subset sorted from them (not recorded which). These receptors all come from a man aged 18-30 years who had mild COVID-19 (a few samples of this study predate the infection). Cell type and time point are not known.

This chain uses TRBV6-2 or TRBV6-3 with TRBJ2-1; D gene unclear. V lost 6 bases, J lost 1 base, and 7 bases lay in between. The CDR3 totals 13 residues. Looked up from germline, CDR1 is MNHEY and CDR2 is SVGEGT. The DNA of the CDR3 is TGTGCCAGCAGAAAACAGTCCTACAATGAGCAGTTCTTC. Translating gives CASRKQSYNEQFF.

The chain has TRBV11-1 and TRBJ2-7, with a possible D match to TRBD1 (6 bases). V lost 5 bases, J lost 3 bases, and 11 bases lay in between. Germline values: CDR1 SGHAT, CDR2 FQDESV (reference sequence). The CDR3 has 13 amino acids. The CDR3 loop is CASSREQGYEQYV. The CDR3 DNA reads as TGTGCCAGCAGCCGGGAACAGGGCTACGAGCAGTACGTC.

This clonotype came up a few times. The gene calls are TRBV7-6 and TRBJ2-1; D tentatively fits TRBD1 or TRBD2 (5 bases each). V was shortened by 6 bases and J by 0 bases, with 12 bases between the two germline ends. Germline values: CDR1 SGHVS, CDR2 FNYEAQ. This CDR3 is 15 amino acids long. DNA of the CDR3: TGTGCCAGCAGAAGGGACGCGAGCTCCTACAATGAGCAGTTCTTC. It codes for CASRRDASSYNEQFF.

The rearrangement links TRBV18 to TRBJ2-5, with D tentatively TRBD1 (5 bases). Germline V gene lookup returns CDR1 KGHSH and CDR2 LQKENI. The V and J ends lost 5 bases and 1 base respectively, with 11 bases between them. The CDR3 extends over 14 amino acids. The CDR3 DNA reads TGTGCCAGCTCATCCCGCCAGGGCCAAGAGACCCAGTACTTC. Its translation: CASSSRQGQETQYF. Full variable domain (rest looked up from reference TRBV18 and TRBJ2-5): NAGVMQNPRHLVRRRGQEARLRCSPMKGHSHVYWYRQLPEEGLKFMVYLQKENIIDESGMPKERFSAEFPKEGPSILRIQQVVRGDSAAYFCASSSRQGQETQYFGPGTRLLVL.

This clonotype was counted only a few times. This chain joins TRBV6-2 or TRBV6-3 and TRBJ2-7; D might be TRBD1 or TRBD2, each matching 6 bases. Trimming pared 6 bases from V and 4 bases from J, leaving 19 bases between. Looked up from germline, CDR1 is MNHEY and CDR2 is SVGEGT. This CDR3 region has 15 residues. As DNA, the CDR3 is TGTGCCAGCAGACAGGGAGGCCATCTAGTTTACGAGCAGTACGTC. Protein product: CASRQGGHLVYEQYV.

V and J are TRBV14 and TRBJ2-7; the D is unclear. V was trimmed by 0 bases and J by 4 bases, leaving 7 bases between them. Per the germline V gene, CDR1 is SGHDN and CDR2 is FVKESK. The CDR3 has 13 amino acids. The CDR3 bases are TGTGCCAGCAGCCAAGAACAACTGTACGAGCAGTACTTC. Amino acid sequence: CASSQEQLYEQYF.

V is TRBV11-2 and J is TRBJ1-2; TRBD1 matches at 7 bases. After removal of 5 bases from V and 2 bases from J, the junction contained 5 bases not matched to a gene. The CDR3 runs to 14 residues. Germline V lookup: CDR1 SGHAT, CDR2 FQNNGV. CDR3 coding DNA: TGTGCCAGCAGCCGTGACAGGGAAAACTATGGCTACACCTTC. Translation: CASSRDRENYGYTF.

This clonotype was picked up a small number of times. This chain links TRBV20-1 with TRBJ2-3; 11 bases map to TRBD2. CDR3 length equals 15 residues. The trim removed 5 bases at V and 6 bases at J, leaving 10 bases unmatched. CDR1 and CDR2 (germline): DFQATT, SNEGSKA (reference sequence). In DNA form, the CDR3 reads TGCAGTGCTCCTTACGGGACTAGCGGTCATGATACGCAGTATTTT. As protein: CSAPYGTSGHDTQYF.

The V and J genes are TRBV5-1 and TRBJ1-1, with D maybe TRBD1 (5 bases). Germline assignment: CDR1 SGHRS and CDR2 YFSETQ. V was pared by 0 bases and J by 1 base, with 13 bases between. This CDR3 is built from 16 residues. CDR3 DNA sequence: TGCGCCAGCAGCTTGGACGCAGGGCCCTCGAACACTGAAGCTTTCTTT. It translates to CASSLDAGPSNTEAFF. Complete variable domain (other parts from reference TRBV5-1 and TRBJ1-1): KAGVTQTPRYLIKTRGQQVTLSCSPISGHRSVSWYQQTPGQGLQFLFEYFSETQRNKGNFPGRFSGRQFSNSRSEMNVSTLELGDSALYLCASSLDAGPSNTEAFFGQGTRLTVV.

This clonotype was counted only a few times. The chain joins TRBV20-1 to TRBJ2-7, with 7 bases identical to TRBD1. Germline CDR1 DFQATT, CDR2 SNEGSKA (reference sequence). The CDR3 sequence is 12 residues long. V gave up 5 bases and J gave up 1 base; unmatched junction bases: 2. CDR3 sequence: CSAWDSSYEQYV. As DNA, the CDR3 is TGCAGTGCTTGGGACAGTTCCTACGAGCAGTACGTC.